This TCR beta chain emerged from a study of CXCR3-negative and CXCR3-positive naive CD8 T cells. Points from the study as a whole: In naive cells, CXCR3-negative and CXCR3-positive subsets had similar TRBV-TRBJ usage; memory cells differed.

Remarks on this clonotype: As yet, its antigen is unknown.

UMI-labeled 5' RACE yielded the TRB cDNA libraries. Following a re-call of the 5' RACE reads, TCRdb has one entry per CDR3 protein and lacks DNA. Its table lists over 70,000 distinct CDR3 sequences. The germline CDR1 and CDR2 sequences are SQVTM and ANQGSEA. The CDR3 runs 16 residues. The sample consisted of naive CXCR3- CD8+ T cells from blood. Documented subset: CD45RO-CCR7+CD27+CD95- naive CD8+ T cells lacking CXCR3 (TNR3-). This rearrangement joins TRBV29-1 to TRBJ1-1; TCRdb's D call, TRBD1, is unchecked because there is no DNA. This clonotype originated in a human donor in good health. Some clones in this sample may be carry-over from other donors' samples. The CDR3: CSVDDRASGRGTEAFF.